These 8 T cell receptor beta chains were all obtained from the same sample, sequenced in a study of T cell responses to AZD1222 COVID-19 vaccine (dated by TCRdb to the early 2020s). This specimen's time point label, per the study, means: about 28 days (+/-7) after the second vaccine dose. Library construction relied on the immunoSEQ multiplex PCR assay. In TCRdb, the immuneACCESS table is reduced to in-frame sequences with V and J assigned. These tables do not hold every clone; where another copy was compared, an unresolved V gene accounts for under half, and the others remain unexplained. This sample has about 160,000 clones in its table, and more than 90% of those were observed once. The ten most abundant clones make up about 3.3% of the sample. This specimen consisted of peripheral blood, obtained 28 days after the second AZD1222 dose. Receptor source: an adult who received the AZD1222 COVID-19 vaccine.

The chain uses TRBV28 and TRBJ1-5, with TRBD1 matching over 8 bases. J gave up 7 bases and V 6 bases, and 8 bases lay outside the gene matches. The CDR3 sequence is 14 residues long. Germline CDR1 reads MDHEN; CDR2 reads SYDVKM. In nucleotides, the CDR3 is TGTGCCAGCAGCCCCAGGGGGCTCCGGCAGCCCCAGCATTTT. Encoded protein: CASSPRGLRQPQHF.

The J gene is TRBJ2-7, the V gene TRBV7-9; 11 positions match TRBD2. With V trimmed by 6 bases and J by 9 bases, 7 bases remained unmatched. The V gene's germline CDR1 is SEHNR and CDR2 FQNEAQ (reference sequence). The CDR3 has 13 residues. CDR3 sequence: CASSQTSGTGQYF. CDR3 sequence (DNA): TGTGCCAGCAGTCAGACTAGCGGGACCGGGCAGTACTTC.

The chain links TRBV21-1 to TRBJ1-1. TRBV21-1 is designated a pseudogene. CDR3 size: 13 residues. The CDR3, as DNA: TGTGCCAGCTCCAAAGAGGGGAACACTGAAGCTTTCTTT. As protein: CASSKEGNTEAFF.

The gene calls are TRBV27 and TRBJ1-6, with 8 bases lining up with TRBD1. Losses at the gene ends were 5 bases for V and 7 bases for J; bases not matched to a gene: 7. The CDR3 has 15 amino acids. Germline CDR1 reads MNHEY; CDR2 reads SMNVEV (reference sequence). DNA of the CDR3: TGTGCCAGCAGTCCCCTAGACAGGGGAAATTCACCCCTCCACTTT. As protein: CASSPLDRGNSPLHF.

This sequence joins TRBV18 and TRBJ1-1, with 8 positions matching TRBD1. The V segment lost 3 bases and the J segment 3 bases; nucleotides outside the gene matches: 6. Germline values: CDR1 KGHSH, CDR2 LQKENI. The CDR3 sequence is 15 residues long. The DNA of the CDR3 is TGTGCCAGCTCACCGTCAACAGGGGGGGACACTGAAGCTTTCTTT. It is translated as CASSPSTGGDTEAFF.

The rearrangement joins TRBV6-5 to TRBJ2-7, with 8 bases identical to TRBD1. V lost 2 bases and J lost 5; bases outside the gene matches: 8. Germline CDR1 MNHEY, CDR2 SVGAGI. CDR3 size: 15 residues. CDR3 in DNA: TGTGCCAGCAGTTACCGTTGGACAGGGACCCACGAGCAGTACTTC. It is translated as CASSYRWTGTHEQYF.

The chain has TRBV1 and TRBJ2-5; the table assigns TRBD1, which was not confirmed against the DNA. TRBV1 is assigned pseudogene status. The CDR3 consists of 18 residues. CDR3 DNA: TGCACCAGCAGCCAACAGCCGGGACAGGGAGGACACCAAGAGACCCAGTACTTC. This encodes CTSSQQPGQGGHQETQYF.

A single count supports this clone. CDR3 DNA: TGTGCCAGCAGTCTTAGGCAAGGCCGGGACAGGGCCGAGCAGTACTTC. Translated, it gives CASSLRQGRDRAEQYF. The rearrangement uses TRBV2 and TRBJ2-7, with 9 bases that match TRBD1. Germline CDR1 is SNHLY and CDR2 is FYNNEI. The V and J ends lost 5 bases and 6 bases, in that order; junction bases with no gene match: 14. This CDR3 has 16 amino acids.